This T cell receptor beta chain was sequenced during a study of breast tumors, draining lymph nodes, adjacent tissues. TCRdb itself ran the multiplex PCR reads through MiXCR, one entry per CDR3 protein. Here the sample spans 200,000 or so distinct CDR3 sequences, approximately 30% being singletons. This clonotype was observed at least ten times. Its antigen is still unknown. The CDR3 loop spans 13 amino acids. The V segment lost 4 bases and the J segment 5 bases; nucleotides outside the gene matches: 4. Broader study findings: Tumors had less TCR diversity than lymph nodes, more than nontumor tissue.

Axillary draining lymph nodes of breast cancer patients supplied the node samples. The TCR originated in a female donor with breast cancer. Some clones in this sample may be carry-over from other donors' samples. This chain joins TRBV12-3 or TRBV12-4 and TRBJ1-2; TRBD1 agrees at 7 bases. The sample taken for sequencing was axillary lymph node tissue. This chain's CDR3 is CASSSTGIYGYTF. CDR3 nucleotides: TGTGCCAGCAGTTCGACAGGGATTTATGGCTACACCTTC.